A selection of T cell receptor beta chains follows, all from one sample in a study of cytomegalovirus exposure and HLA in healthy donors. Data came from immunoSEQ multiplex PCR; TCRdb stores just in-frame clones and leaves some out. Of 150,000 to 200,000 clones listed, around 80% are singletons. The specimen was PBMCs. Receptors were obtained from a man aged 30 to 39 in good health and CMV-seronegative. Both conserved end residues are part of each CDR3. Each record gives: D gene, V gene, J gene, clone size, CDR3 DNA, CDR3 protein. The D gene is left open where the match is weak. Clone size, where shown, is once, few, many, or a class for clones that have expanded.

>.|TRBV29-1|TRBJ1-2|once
TGCAGCGTTACTCACGGGATTCCGTTTCGGGATGGCTACACCTTC
CSVTHGIPFRDGYTF
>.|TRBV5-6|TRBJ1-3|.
TGTGCCAGCAGCCCAGGATCTGGAAACACCATATATTTT
CASSPGSGNTIYF
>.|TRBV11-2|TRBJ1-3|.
TGTGCCAGCAGCTTAAGTCTGCAGGCCTCTGGAAACACCATATATTTT
CASSLSLQASGNTIYF
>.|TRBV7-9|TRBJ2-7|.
TGTGCCAGCAGCTTAACGGAGGAGCAGTACTTC
CASSLTEEQYF
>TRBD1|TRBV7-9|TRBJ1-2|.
TGTTCCAGCAGCTCAGGGACAGTAGGATCCGTTTATGGCTACACCTTC
CSSSSGTVGSVYGYTF
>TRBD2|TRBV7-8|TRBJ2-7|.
TGTGCCAGCAGCACCCGTACTAGCGGTGCCGAGCAGTACTTC
CASSTRTSGAEQYF
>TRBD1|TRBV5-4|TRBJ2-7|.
TGTGCCAGCAGCTCCGGGACAGCCTCCTACGAGCAGTACTTC
CASSSGTASYEQYF
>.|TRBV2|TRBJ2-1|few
TGTGCCAGCAGTGAAGCGCCAGGGGGGATCTACAATGAGCAGTTCTTC
CASSEAPGGIYNEQFF
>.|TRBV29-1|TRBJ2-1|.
TGCAGCGTACAACCGGGACCCAGGGGTGGAAGCAGCAGCTCCTACAATGAGCAGTTCTTC
CSVQPGPRGGSSSSYNEQFF
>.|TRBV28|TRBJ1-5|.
TGTGCCACCTCGACAGAGAATCAGCCCCAGCATTTT
CATSTENQPQHF
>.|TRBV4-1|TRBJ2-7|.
TGCGCCAGTAGCCAAGGTCCACTCTCCTCCTACGAGCAGTACTTC
CASSQGPLSSYEQYF
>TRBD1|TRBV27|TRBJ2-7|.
TGTGCCAGCGCCTCGGGACAGGCCTACGAGCAGTACTTC
CASASGQAYEQYF
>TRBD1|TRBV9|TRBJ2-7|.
TGTGCCAGCAGCGTAGGAGGCCAGGGGGTCTACGAGCAGTACTTC
CASSVGGQGVYEQYF
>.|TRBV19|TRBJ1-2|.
TGTGCCAGCGGCGGGGGCTATGGCTACACCTTC
CASGGGYGYTF
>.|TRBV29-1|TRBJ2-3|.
TGCAGCGTTGGGACAGAGTTCACAGATACGCAGTATTTT
CSVGTEFTDTQYF
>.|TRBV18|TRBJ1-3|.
TGTGCCAGCTCGCCCAGGACAACGGGAAACACCATATATTTT
CASSPRTTGNTIYF
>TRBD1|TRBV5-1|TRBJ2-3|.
TGCGCCAGCAGCTTGGCCCTAGGGACAGGGGCCAGACGGGGGTATTTT
CASSLALGTGARRGYF
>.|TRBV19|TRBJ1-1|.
TGTGCCAGTATTCGGGAGGGAACGAACACTGAAGCTTTCTTT
CASIREGTNTEAFF
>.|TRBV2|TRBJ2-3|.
TGTGCCAGCACCCTTGGCAGGGCCGCAGATACGCAGTATTTT
CASTLGRAADTQYF
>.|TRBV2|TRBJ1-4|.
TGTGCCAGCAGTCGTGACAGCGCAACTAATGAAAAACTGTTTTTT
CASSRDSATNEKLFF
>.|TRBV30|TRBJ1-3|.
TGTGCCTGGAGTGTACGGGGGGCCCGCTCTGGAAACACCATATATTTT
CAWSVRGARSGNTIYF
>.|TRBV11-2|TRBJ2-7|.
TGTGCCAGCAGCTTAGGGGGAGGCTACGAGCAGTACTTC
CASSLGGGYEQYF
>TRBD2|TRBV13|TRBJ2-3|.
TGTGCCAGCAGCTCCGTACTAGCGAAAGATACGCAGTATTTT
CASSSVLAKDTQYF
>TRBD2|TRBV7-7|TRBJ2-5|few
TGTGCCAGCAGCCTTAGCGGGGGAGGTGGGGAGACCCAGTACTTC
CASSLSGGGGETQYF
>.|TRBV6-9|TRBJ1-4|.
TGTGCCAGCAGTTATAATCCCCCGGTGGGAGCTAATGAAAAACTGTTTTTT
CASSYNPPVGANEKLFF
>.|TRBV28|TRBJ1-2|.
TGTGCCAGCAGGGTGAGGAGACCTCCCTATGGCTACACCTTC
CASRVRRPPYGYTF
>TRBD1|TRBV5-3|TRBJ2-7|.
TGTGCCAGAAGCCCTAGGACAGGGGGGAACTCCTACGAGCAGTACTTC
CARSPRTGGNSYEQYF
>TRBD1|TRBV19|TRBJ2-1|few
TGTGCCAGTAGTATCGCAGGGGGCTCCTACAATGAGCAGTTCTTC
CASSIAGGSYNEQFF
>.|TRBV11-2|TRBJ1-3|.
TGTGCCAGCAGCTTAGTCCGTGTAGACACCATATATTTT
CASSLVRVDTIYF
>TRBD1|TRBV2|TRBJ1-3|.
TGTGCCAGCAGGGATATACGGAGAGCCCCCGGGACAGATCTCGGAAACACCATATATTTT
CASRDIRRAPGTDLGNTIYF
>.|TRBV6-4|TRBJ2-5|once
TGTGCCAGCAGTGCTCGGGCTTCGCGAGGGGAGACCCAGTACTTC
CASSARASRGETQYF
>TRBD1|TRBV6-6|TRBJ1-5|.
TGTGCCAGCAAGGGACAGGGAATCGATCAGCCCCAGCATTTT
CASKGQGIDQPQHF
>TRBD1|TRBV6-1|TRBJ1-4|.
TGTGCCAGCATTAGGAAGGGGACAGGAAGTGAAAAACTGTTTTTT
CASIRKGTGSEKLFF
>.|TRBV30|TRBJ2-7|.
TGTGCCTGGAAGAGGGTTTACCCCTACGAGCAGTACTTC
CAWKRVYPYEQYF
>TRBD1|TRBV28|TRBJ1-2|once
TGTGCCAGCAGTTTAGTAGTGACAGGGGTAGGCTACACCTTC
CASSLVVTGVGYTF
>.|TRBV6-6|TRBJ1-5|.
TGTGCCAGCAGTTCAGTGACAGTGGATCAGCCCCAGCATTTT
CASSSVTVDQPQHF
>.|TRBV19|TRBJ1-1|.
TGTGCCAGTAGTATAGGGTCTCTGGGCCACACTGAAGCTTTCTTT
CASSIGSLGHTEAFF
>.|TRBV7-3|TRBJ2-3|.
TGTGCCAGCAGCCTCCTTCACTCCTCTAGCACAGATACGCAGTATTTT
CASSLLHSSSTDTQYF
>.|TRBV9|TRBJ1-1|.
TGTGCCAGCAGCGTTGGGGGGGTAAACACTGAAGCTTTCTTT
CASSVGGVNTEAFF
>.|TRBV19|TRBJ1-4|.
TGTGCCAGTACTCAGGGAAGTGAAGAAAAACTGTTTTTT
CASTQGSEEKLFF
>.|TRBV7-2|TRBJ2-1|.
TGTGCCAGCAGCTTAAGGATGGCAGAGTGGAGCTCCTACAATGAGCAGTTCTTC
CASSLRMAEWSSYNEQFF
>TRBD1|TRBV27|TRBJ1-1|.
TGTGCCAGCAGTTGGACAGGGCGGACTGAAGCTTTCTTT
CASSWTGRTEAFF
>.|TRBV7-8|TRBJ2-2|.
TGTGCCAGCAGCTGGCAGGGGATTTCGAACACCGGGGAGCTGTTTTTT
CASSWQGISNTGELFF
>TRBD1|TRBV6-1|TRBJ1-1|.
TGTGCCAGCAGTGAGGACAGGGGGGTCAGATTAGTCACTGAAGCTTTCTTT
CASSEDRGVRLVTEAFF